This is a list of T cell receptor beta chains from one sample in a study of control samples from healthy donors and cancer patients. The method was immunoSEQ multiplex PCR; TCRdb's version includes in-frame clones alone and lacks a portion of them. The table lists about 88,000 clones, 80% to 95% of them singletons. The sample was blood. The receptors were sampled from a man younger than 35 in good health. CDR3s include the opening cysteine and the closing phenylalanine or tryptophan. Each record gives: clone size, D gene, V gene, J gene, CDR3 protein, CDR3 DNA. The D gene is left open where the match is weak. The size field is filled for only some rows; it gives once, few, many or a size class.

size: NA
D: NA
V: TRBV5-4
J: TRBJ1-2
CDR3: CASSLSTGLVYGYTF
DNA: TGTGCCAGCAGCTTGTCCACTGGGTTGGTCTATGGCTACACCTTC

size: NA
D: TRBD1
V: TRBV5-5
J: TRBJ2-7
CDR3: CASSKTQGSYEQYF
DNA: TGTGCCAGCAGCAAGACACAGGGGTCCTACGAGCAGTACTTC

size: NA
D: NA
V: TRBV4-3
J: TRBJ2-7
CDR3: CASSQDQAWGEQYF
DNA: TGCGCCAGCAGCCAAGACCAGGCGTGGGGCGAGCAGTACTTC

size: once
D: NA
V: TRBV19
J: TRBJ1-2
CDR3: CASSLTQQGVYGYTF
DNA: TGTGCCAGTAGTCTCACTCAACAGGGAGTCTATGGCTACACCTTC

size: NA
D: TRBD1
V: TRBV7-9
J: TRBJ1-3
CDR3: CASTGQGLVSGNTIYF
DNA: TGTGCCAGCACAGGACAGGGCCTGGTCTCTGGAAACACCATATATTTT

size: NA
D: TRBD1
V: TRBV7-8
J: TRBJ2-7
CDR3: CASSPGTDEQYF
DNA: TGTGCCAGCAGCCCGGGGACAGACGAGCAGTACTTC

size: NA
D: NA
V: TRBV6-6
J: TRBJ1-5
CDR3: CASSSGYHQPQHF
DNA: TGTGCCAGCAGTTCGGGTTATCATCAGCCCCAGCATTTT

size: NA
D: NA
V: TRBV18
J: TRBJ1-1
CDR3: CASSPGAAEAFF
DNA: TGTGCCAGCTCACCGGGGGCGGCTGAAGCTTTCTTT

size: once
D: TRBD1
V: TRBV27
J: TRBJ2-2
CDR3: CASSLTPGTGVTGELFF
DNA: TGTGCCAGCAGTTTAACCCCCGGGACAGGGGTTACCGGGGAGCTGTTTTTT

size: NA
D: NA
V: TRBV10-2
J: TRBJ1-1
CDR3: CASRTAGANEAFF
DNA: TGCGCCAGCCGGACGGCAGGGGCTAATGAAGCTTTCTTT

size: NA
D: NA
V: TRBV6-6
J: TRBJ1-5
CDR3: CASSYELQPQHF
DNA: TGTGCCAGCAGTTACGAATTGCAGCCCCAGCATTTT

size: many
D: NA
V: TRBV4-2
J: TRBJ2-7
CDR3: CASSPDGWGEQYF
DNA: TGTGCCAGCAGCCCGGACGGCTGGGGCGAGCAGTACTTC

size: NA
D: NA
V: TRBV28
J: TRBJ2-5
CDR3: CASSLSVTEYQETQYF
DNA: TGTGCCAGCAGTTTATCGGTGACAGAATACCAAGAGACCCAGTACTTC

size: NA
D: NA
V: TRBV7-9
J: TRBJ2-7
CDR3: CASSSKLAKDYEQYF
DNA: TGTGCCAGCAGCTCCAAATTGGCGAAGGATTACGAGCAGTACTTC

size: once
D: TRBD2
V: TRBV7-3
J: TRBJ2-1
CDR3: CASSAGTSGNYNEQFF
DNA: TGTGCCAGCAGCGCCGGGACTAGCGGGAATTACAATGAGCAGTTCTTC

size: NA
D: NA
V: TRBV25-1
J: TRBJ2-5
CDR3: CASSEFRSLVPEETQYF
DNA: TGTGCCAGCAGTGAATTTAGGTCCCTCGTGCCTGAAGAGACCCAGTACTTC

size: NA
D: NA
V: TRBV7-7
J: TRBJ1-5
CDR3: CASSLGWERVYQPQHF
DNA: TGTGCCAGCAGCTTAGGGTGGGAAAGGGTGTATCAGCCCCAGCATTTT

size: NA
D: TRBD2
V: TRBV7-9
J: TRBJ2-5
CDR3: CASSTSGGKYF
DNA: TGTGCCAGCAGCACTAGCGGGGGGAAGTACTTC

size: NA
D: NA
V: TRBV2
J: TRBJ2-1
CDR3: CASSDYGDEQFF
DNA: TGTGCCAGCAGTGACTATGGGGATGAGCAGTTCTTC

size: NA
D: TRBD1
V: TRBV7-2
J: TRBJ1-6
CDR3: CASSLLRQGEGSPLHF
DNA: TGTGCCAGCAGCTTACTGCGACAGGGGGAAGGATCACCCCTCCACTTT

size: NA
D: NA
V: TRBV19
J: TRBJ1-4
CDR3: CASSILAGEYEKLFF
DNA: TGTGCCAGTAGTATACTGGCAGGGGAGTACGAAAAACTGTTTTTT

size: NA
D: NA
V: TRBV5-1
J: TRBJ2-7
CDR3: CASGDRGEQYF
DNA: TGCGCCAGCGGAGACAGAGGCGAGCAGTACTTC

size: NA
D: NA
V: TRBV4-3
J: TRBJ1-2
CDR3: CASSQEFGDADGYTF
DNA: TGCGCCAGCAGCCAAGAATTTGGGGATGCGGATGGCTACACCTTC

size: NA
D: NA
V: TRBV12-3/TRBV12-4
J: TRBJ2-7
CDR3: CATRGTYETEQYF
DNA: TGTGCCACTCGAGGGACCTATGAGACCGAGCAGTACTTC

size: NA
D: NA
V: TRBV27
J: TRBJ2-7
CDR3: CASSLSGPGYEQYF
DNA: TGTGCCAGCAGTTTATCAGGGCCAGGCTACGAGCAGTACTTC

size: NA
D: NA
V: TRBV29-1
J: TRBJ1-3
CDR3: CSVYLGSGNTIYF
DNA: TGCAGCGTCTACTTGGGTTCTGGAAACACCATATATTTT

size: NA
D: NA
V: TRBV2
J: TRBJ2-5
CDR3: CASSEGWGLKETQYF
DNA: TGTGCCAGCAGTGAGGGGTGGGGCTTGAAAGAGACCCAGTACTTC

size: NA
D: NA
V: TRBV7-2
J: TRBJ2-7
CDR3: CASSLRSGPTYEQYF
DNA: TGTGCCAGCAGCTTACGGAGCGGGCCTACCTACGAGCAGTACTTC

size: NA
D: TRBD1
V: TRBV6-5
J: TRBJ1-2
CDR3: CASSSGQGPVYGYTF
DNA: TGTGCCAGCAGTTCGGGACAGGGGCCGGTCTATGGCTACACCTTC

size: NA
D: NA
V: TRBV19
J: TRBJ2-2
CDR3: CASSIDRGYNTGELFF
DNA: TGTGCCAGTAGTATAGATCGAGGCTATAACACCGGGGAGCTGTTTTTT

size: NA
D: NA
V: TRBV6-5
J: TRBJ1-4
CDR3: CASSSSQVDWEKLFF
DNA: TGTGCCAGCAGTTCCTCGCAGGTCGACTGGGAAAAACTGTTTTTT

size: NA
D: TRBD1
V: TRBV7-9
J: TRBJ1-4
CDR3: CASSLADREVEKLFF
DNA: TGTGCCAGCAGCTTAGCCGACAGGGAGGTTGAAAAACTGTTTTTT

size: NA
D: NA
V: TRBV21-1
J: TRBJ2-6
CDR3: CASSTYRREPKLSSGANVLTF
DNA: TGTGCCAGCAGCACCTATCGAAGGGAGCCAAAGTTAAGCTCTGGGGCCAACGTCCTGACTTTC

size: NA
D: TRBD2
V: TRBV6-4
J: TRBJ2-1
CDR3: CASSRDSGADEQFF
DNA: TGTGCCAGCAGTAGGGATAGCGGGGCGGATGAGCAGTTCTTC

size: NA
D: TRBD1
V: TRBV27
J: TRBJ1-2
CDR3: CASSLTGTNYGYTF
DNA: TGTGCCAGCAGTTTGACAGGGACTAACTATGGCTACACCTTC

size: NA
D: NA
V: TRBV6-1
J: TRBJ1-5
CDR3: CASSEAPASNQPQHF
DNA: TGTGCCAGCAGTGAAGCTCCAGCTAGCAATCAGCCCCAGCATTTT

size: NA
D: NA
V: TRBV7-8
J: TRBJ1-1
CDR3: CASSLNRDAGTEAFF
DNA: TGTGCCAGCAGCTTAAACCGGGACGCGGGGACTGAAGCTTTCTTT

size: NA
D: NA
V: TRBV15
J: TRBJ1-3
CDR3: CATSYAPRDRNTIYF
DNA: TGTGCCACCAGCTACGCTCCCCGGGACAGAAACACCATATATTTT

size: NA
D: TRBD2
V: TRBV14
J: TRBJ2-2
CDR3: CASSLRTSGRRAGELFF
DNA: TGTGCCAGCAGCCTTAGGACTAGCGGGAGACGCGCCGGGGAGCTGTTTTTT

size: NA
D: TRBD2
V: TRBV7-6
J: TRBJ2-3
CDR3: CASSHWTSGRPNSVADTQYF
DNA: TGTGCCAGCAGCCATTGGACTAGCGGGAGGCCCAACTCAGTTGCAGATACGCAGTATTTT

size: NA
D: TRBD2
V: TRBV11-3
J: TRBJ2-7
CDR3: CASSLDSPGLAASYEQYF
DNA: TGTGCCAGCAGCTTAGACTCCCCAGGACTAGCGGCCTCCTACGAGCAGTACTTC

size: NA
D: NA
V: TRBV7-2
J: TRBJ2-7
CDR3: CASSFGASLYEQYF
DNA: TGTGCCAGCAGCTTCGGGGCCAGCCTCTACGAGCAGTACTTC

size: NA
D: TRBD2
V: TRBV11-2
J: TRBJ2-3
CDR3: CASSSRLAGELDTQYF
DNA: TGTGCCAGCAGCTCCAGACTAGCGGGAGAGCTAGATACGCAGTATTTT

size: NA
D: TRBD1
V: TRBV6-5
J: TRBJ1-6
CDR3: CASSGQGNSPLHF
DNA: TGTGCCAGCTCGGGACAGGGGAATTCACCCCTCCACTTT

size: NA
D: TRBD1
V: TRBV25-1
J: TRBJ2-3
CDR3: CASTAGGQATDTQYF
DNA: TGTGCCAGCACCGCTGGAGGACAGGCCACAGATACGCAGTATTTT

size: NA
D: NA
V: TRBV7-9
J: TRBJ2-7
CDR3: CASSLGDYEQYF
DNA: TGTGCCAGCAGCTTGGGGGATTACGAGCAGTACTTC